These T cell receptor beta chains were read from a single sample in a study of cytomegalovirus exposure and HLA in healthy donors. Some clones are missing from TCRdb's copy, which holds only in-frame ones; the method was immunoSEQ multiplex PCR. The table has 160,000 or so clones, roughly 75% seen once. Sequencing was performed on PBMCs. Every receptor here comes from a female donor in good health and CMV-seronegative. CDR3s include the opening cysteine and the closing phenylalanine or tryptophan. A D gene is named only where the DNA matches it firmly.

>TRBV19|-
CASSSELRGSQPQHF
>TRBV29-1|-
CSVGDTGQPQHF
>TRBV28|TRBD1
CASRTGNPSPLHF
>TRBV6-4|-
CASSQGWNQPQHF
>TRBV10-3|TRBD2
CAISELAGGSDTQYF
>TRBV19|-
CASSIDQGVYEQYF
>TRBV5-6|-
CASSPWGGKGEKLFF
>TRBV27|-
CASSLGQNYGYTF
>TRBV28|-
CASSLRGGTYGYTF
>TRBV1|-
CTSSQDRCSARGETQYF
>TRBV7-2|-
CASSLFRADTQYF
>TRBV7-9|-
CASSLEQPNYGYTF
>TRBV4-3|TRBD1
CASSQWTGGRNTEAFF
>TRBV9|-
CASSPSGVRNTEAFF
>TRBV25-1|TRBD2
CASSAPGLAGDEQYF
>TRBV30|-
CAWSVGAHGAQPQHF
>TRBV2|-
CASSAGLDSYEQYF
>TRBV15|-
CATSRDLSNEQFF
>TRBV4-3|-
CASSQDHFASGEKLFF
>TRBV6-6|TRBD1
CASTNTGQGLNTEAFF
>TRBV29-1|TRBD1
CSVRGQAVYEQYF
>TRBV9|-
CASSVGAQGTYEQYF
>TRBV7-2|-
CASSLGLRDWGTEAFF
>TRBV2|TRBD1
CASRATGGYEKLFF
>TRBV5-1|TRBD1
CASSSKTGPRTEAFF
>TRBV7-8|-
CASSLRGRGYTF
>TRBV28|TRBD2
CASRIGGSYEQYF
>TRBV5-1|TRBD2
CASSLAGLAGGIAKNIQYF
>TRBV9|-
CASSERVNPYNEQFF
>TRBV5-1|TRBD2
CASSLAGTNSYEQYF
>TRBV6-5|-
CASSYGGVGYGYTF
>TRBV27|-
CASSADQVLDYGYTF
>TRBV27|-
CASRTFLRQTYEQYF
>TRBV5-6|TRBD2
CASSLRTSGGASTDTQYF